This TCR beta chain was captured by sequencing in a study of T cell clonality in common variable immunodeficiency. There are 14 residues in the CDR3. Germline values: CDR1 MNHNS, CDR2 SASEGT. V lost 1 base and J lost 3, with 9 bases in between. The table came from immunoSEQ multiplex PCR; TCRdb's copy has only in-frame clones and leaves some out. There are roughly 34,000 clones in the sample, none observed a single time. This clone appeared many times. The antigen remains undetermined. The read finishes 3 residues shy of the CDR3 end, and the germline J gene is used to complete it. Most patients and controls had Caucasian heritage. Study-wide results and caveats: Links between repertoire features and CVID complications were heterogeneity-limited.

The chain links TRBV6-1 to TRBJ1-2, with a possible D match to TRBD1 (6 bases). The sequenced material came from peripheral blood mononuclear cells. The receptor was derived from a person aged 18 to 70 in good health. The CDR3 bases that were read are TGTGCCAGCAGTGAAGGCAGGGGTGACTATGGC. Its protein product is CASSEGRGDYG. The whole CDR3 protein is CASSEGRGDYGYTF.